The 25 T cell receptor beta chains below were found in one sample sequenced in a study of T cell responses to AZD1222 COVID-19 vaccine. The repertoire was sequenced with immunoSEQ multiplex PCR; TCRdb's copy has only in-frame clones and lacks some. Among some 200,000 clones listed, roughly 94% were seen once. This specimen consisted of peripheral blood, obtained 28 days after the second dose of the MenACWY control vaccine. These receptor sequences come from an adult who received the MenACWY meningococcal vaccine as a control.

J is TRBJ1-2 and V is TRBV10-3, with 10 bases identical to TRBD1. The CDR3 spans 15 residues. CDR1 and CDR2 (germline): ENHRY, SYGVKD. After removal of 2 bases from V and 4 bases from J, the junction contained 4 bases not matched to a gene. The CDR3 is CAISEDRGLGYGYTF. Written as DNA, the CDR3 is TGTGCCATCAGTGAGGACAGGGGGCTGGGCTATGGCTACACCTTC.

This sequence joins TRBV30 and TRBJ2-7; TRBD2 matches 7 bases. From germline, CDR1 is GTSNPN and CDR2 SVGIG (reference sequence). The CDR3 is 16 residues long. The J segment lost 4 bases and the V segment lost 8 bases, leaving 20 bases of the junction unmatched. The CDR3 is CAGGRTRGSKKYEQYF. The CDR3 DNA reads TGTGCCGGGGGGAGAACTCGCGGGAGTAAGAAGTACGAGCAGTACTTC.

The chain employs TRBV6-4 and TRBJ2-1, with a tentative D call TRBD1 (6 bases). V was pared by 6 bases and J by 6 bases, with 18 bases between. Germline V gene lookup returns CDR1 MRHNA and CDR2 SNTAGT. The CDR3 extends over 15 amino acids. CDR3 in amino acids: CASSSEAGTSNEQFF. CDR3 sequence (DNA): TGTGCCAGCAGCTCCGAAGCCGGGACATCCAATGAGCAGTTCTTC.

CDR3 sequence (DNA): TGTGCCAGCAGCTCTAGCGGGAGATACAATGAGCAGTTCTTC. It is translated as CASSSSGRYNEQFF. The chain has TRBV7-3 and TRBJ2-1; 10 bases align to TRBD2. Losses at the gene ends were 4 bases for V and 4 bases for J; bases not matched to a gene: 1. The CDR3 is made up of 14 amino acids. Germline CDR1 SGHTA, CDR2 FQGTGA.

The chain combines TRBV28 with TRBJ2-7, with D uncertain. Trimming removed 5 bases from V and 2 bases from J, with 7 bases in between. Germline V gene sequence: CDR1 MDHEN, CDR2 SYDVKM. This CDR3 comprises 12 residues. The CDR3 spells CASSRQTYEQYF. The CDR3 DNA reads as TGTGCCAGCAGTCGACAAACCTACGAGCAGTACTTC. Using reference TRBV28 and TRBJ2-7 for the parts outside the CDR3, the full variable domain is DVKVTQSSRYLVKRTGEKVFLECVQDMDHENMFWYRQDPGLGLRLIYFSYDVKMKEKGDIPEGYSVSREKKERFSLILESASTNQTSMYLCASSRQTYEQYFGPGTRLTVT.

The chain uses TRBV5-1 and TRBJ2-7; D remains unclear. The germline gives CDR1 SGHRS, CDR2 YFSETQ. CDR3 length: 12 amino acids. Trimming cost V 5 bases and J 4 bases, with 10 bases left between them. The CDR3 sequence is CASSGSLYEQYF. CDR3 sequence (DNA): TGCGCCAGCAGTGGGTCCTTGTACGAGCAGTACTTC.

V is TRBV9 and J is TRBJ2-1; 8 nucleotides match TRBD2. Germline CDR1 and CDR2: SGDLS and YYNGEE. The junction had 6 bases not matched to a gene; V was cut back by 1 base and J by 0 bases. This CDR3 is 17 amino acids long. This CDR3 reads CASSVPLAGSSYNEQFF. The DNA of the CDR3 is TGTGCCAGCAGCGTACCCTTAGCGGGGAGCTCCTACAATGAGCAGTTCTTC.

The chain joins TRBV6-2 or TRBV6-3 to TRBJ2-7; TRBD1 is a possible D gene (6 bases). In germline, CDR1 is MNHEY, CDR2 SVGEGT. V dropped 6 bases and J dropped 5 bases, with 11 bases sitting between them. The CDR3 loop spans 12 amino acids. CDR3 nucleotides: TGTGCCAGCAGCAGGGACACGCACGAGCAGTACTTC. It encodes CASSRDTHEQYF.

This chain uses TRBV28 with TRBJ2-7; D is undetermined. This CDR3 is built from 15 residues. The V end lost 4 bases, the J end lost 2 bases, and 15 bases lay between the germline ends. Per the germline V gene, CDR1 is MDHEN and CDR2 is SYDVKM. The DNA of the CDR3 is TGTGCCAGCAGTTCGATGACTCCCCCGACCTACGAGCAGTACTTC. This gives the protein CASSSMTPPTYEQYF.

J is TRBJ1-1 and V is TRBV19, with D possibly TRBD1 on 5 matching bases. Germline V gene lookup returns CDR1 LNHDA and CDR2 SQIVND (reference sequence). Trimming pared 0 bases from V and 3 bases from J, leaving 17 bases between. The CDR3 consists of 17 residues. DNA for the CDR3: TGTGCCAGTAGTATAGATTACCGGGCAGGGAGGGACACTGAAGCTTTCTTT. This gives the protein CASSIDYRAGRDTEAFF.

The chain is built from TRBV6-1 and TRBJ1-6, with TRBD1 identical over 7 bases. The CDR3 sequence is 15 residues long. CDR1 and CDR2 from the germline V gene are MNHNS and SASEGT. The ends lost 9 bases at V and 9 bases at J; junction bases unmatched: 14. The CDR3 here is CASSDDRAGISPLHF. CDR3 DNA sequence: TGTGCCAGTTCGGACGACAGGGCAGGAATTTCACCCCTCCACTTT.

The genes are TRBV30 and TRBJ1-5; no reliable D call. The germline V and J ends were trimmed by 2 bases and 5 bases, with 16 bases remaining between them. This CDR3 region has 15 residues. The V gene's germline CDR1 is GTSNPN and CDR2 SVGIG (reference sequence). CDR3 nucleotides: TGTGCCTGGAGTCCCCCCGGGCCCCAATATCAGCCCCAGCATTTT. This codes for CAWSPPGPQYQPQHF.

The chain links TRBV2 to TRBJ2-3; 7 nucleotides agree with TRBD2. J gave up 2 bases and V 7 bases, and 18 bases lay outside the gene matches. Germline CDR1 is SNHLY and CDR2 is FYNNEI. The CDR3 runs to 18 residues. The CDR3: CASMVNWNRAGNTDTQYF. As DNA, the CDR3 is TGTGCCAGCATGGTGAATTGGAATAGAGCGGGGAACACAGATACGCAGTATTTT. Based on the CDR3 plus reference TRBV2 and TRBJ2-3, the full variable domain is EPEVTQTPSHQVTQMGQEVILRCVPISNHLYFYWYRQILGQKVEFLVSFYNNEISEKSEIFDDQFSVERPDGSNFTLKIRSTKLEDSAMYFCASMVNWNRAGNTDTQYFGPGTRLTVL.

CDR3 sequence: CASSSRLAGGYTGELFF. The CDR3, as DNA: TGTGCCAGCAGCTCGCGACTAGCGGGGGGCTACACCGGGGAGCTGTTTTTT. This chain joins TRBV5-6 and TRBJ2-2, with 13 bases fitting TRBD2. With V trimmed by 3 bases and J by 3 bases, 5 bases remained unmatched. CDR3 length: 17 amino acids. From germline, CDR1 is SGHDT and CDR2 YYEEEE.

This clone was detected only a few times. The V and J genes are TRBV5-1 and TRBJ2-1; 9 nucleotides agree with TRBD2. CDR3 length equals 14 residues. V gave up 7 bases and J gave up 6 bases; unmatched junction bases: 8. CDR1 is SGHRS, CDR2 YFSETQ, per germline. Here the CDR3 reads CASRTSAGPNEQFF. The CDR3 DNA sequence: TGCGCCAGCCGGACTAGCGCCGGGCCCAATGAGCAGTTCTTC.

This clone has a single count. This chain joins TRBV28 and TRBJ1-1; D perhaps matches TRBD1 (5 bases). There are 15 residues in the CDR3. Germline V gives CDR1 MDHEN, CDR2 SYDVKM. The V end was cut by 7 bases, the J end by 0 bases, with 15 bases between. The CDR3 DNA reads TGTGCCAGCACCCCTCTCGGGGGGGTGAACACTGAAGCTTTCTTT. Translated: CASTPLGGVNTEAFF.

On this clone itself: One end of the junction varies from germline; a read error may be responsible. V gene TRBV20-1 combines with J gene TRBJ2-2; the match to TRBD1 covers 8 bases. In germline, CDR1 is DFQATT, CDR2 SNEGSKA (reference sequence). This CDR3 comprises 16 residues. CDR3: CSASPRGREGTGELFF. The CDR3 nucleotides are TGCAGCGCTAGTCCCAGGGGGCGCGAGGGCACCGGGGAGCTGTTTTTT.

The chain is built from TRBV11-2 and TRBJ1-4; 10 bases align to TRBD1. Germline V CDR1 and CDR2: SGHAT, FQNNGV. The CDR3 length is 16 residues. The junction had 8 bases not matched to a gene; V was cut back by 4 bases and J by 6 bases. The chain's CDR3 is CASSWADRGRDEKLFF. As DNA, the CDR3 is TGTGCCAGCAGCTGGGCAGACAGGGGGCGGGATGAAAAACTGTTTTTT.

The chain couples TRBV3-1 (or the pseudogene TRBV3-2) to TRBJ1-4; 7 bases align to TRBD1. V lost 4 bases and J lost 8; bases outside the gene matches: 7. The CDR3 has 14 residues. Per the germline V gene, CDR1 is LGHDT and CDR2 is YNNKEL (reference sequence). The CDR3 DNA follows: TGTGCCAGCAGCCGAGGGGGCGGAGGCGAAAAACTGTTTTTT. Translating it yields CASSRGGGGEKLFF.

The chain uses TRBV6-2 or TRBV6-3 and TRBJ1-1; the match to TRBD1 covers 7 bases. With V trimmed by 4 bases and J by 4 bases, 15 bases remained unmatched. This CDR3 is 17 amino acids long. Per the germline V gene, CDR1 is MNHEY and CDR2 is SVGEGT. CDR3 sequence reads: CASSFHLSSGGRTEAFF. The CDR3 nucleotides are TGTGCCAGCAGTTTCCACCTATCATCAGGGGGTCGCACTGAAGCTTTCTTT.

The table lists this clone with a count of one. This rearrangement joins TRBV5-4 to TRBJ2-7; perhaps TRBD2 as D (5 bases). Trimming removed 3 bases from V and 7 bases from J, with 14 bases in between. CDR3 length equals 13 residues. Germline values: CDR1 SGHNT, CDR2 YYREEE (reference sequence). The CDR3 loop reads CASSWTGSREQYF. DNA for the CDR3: TGTGCCAGCAGCTGGACGGGGTCCCGGGAGCAGTACTTC.

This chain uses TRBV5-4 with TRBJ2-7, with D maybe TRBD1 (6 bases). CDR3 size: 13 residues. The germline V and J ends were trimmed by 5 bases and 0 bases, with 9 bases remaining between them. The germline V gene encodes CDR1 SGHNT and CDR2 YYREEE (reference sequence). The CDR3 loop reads CASSRQDSYEQYF. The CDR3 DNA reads TGTGCCAGCAGTCGACAGGACTCCTACGAGCAGTACTTC.

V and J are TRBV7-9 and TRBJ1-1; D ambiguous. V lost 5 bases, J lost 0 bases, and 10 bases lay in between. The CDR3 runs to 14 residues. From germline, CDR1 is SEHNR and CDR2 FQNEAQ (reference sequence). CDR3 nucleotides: TGTGCCAGCAGCCCGGACGGGCTGAACACTGAAGCTTTCTTT. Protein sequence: CASSPDGLNTEAFF.

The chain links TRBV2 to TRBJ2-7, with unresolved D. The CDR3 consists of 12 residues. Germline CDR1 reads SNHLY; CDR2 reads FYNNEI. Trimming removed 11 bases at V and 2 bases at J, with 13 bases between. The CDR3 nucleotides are TGTGCCTCGGGCTTAAAGCCCTACGAGCAGTACTTC. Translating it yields CASGLKPYEQYF.

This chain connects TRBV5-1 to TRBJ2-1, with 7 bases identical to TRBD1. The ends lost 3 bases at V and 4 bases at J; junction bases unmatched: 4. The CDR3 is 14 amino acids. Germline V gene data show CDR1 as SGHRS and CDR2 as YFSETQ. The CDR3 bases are TGCGCCAGCAGCTCCGAGGGACAGTACAATGAGCAGTTCTTC. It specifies CASSSEGQYNEQFF.